The sequence of this T cell receptor beta chain was determined in a study of monozygotic twins with inflammatory bowel disease. Overall study results and limits: Treatment differences in immunosuppression may have added variability to the repertoires of patients. Repertoire likeness was no different across concordant and discordant twins, perhaps owing to restricted power.

The CDR3 length is 17 residues. Germline V gene sequence: CDR1 MGHRA, CDR2 YSYEKL. TCRdb reprocessed the 5' RACE reads and stores each CDR3 protein as one record, lacking DNA. Recorded for this sample: 350,000 to 500,000 distinct CDR3 sequences. On this clonotype itself: The antigen remains unidentified.

The origin of this receptor is a human donor with ulcerative colitis or Crohn's disease, or a healthy co-twin of an affected twin (not recorded which). The chain is built from TRBV4-1 and TRBJ2-2; the D gene TCRdb calls, TRBD1, cannot be checked with no DNA. Sequencing was carried out using blood. This CDR3 reads CASSQAGTGANTGELFF.